This entry lists 12 T cell receptor beta chains sequenced from one sample in a study of T-cell reconstitution after alpha-beta-depleted transplantation in children. This sample's TCRbeta library carried unique molecular identifier barcodes. TCRdb independently ran MiXCR on the PCR reads; one entry per CDR3 protein. This table has 600,000 to 700,000 distinct CDR3 sequences, approximately 15% appearing once. The sequenced sample was PBMCs from the stem cell graft donor, obtained from the stem cell graft. These receptors were taken from a human donor who donated a stem cell graft to a child with acute myeloid leukemia.

This clonotype was seen many times. This chain connects TRBV12-3 or TRBV12-4 to TRBJ2-1; maybe TRBD2 (6 bases). Trimming took 2 bases from V and 6 from J, leaving 11 bases between them. This CDR3 is built from 14 residues. CDR3 region: CASSLRGTFNEQFF. The CDR3 nucleotides are TGTGCCAGCAGTTTACGGGGGACCTTCAATGAGCAGTTCTTC.

This clonotype was seen at least ten times. The V gene is TRBV21-1, the J gene TRBJ2-7; whether TRBD2, the table's D call, matches the DNA was not checked. TRBV21-1 is designated a pseudogene. CDR3 length equals 14 residues. The CDR3, as DNA: TGTGCCAGCGAGGGACTAGCGGTCTTTTACGAGCAGTACGTC. Translating it yields CASEGLAVFYEQYV.

The chain uses TRBV30 and TRBJ1-2, with D possibly being TRBD1 (6 bases). This CDR3 spans 10 amino acids. The V end lost 7 bases, the J end lost 8 bases, and 11 bases lay between the germline ends. Germline-derived CDR1 and CDR2 are GTSNPN and SVGIG (reference sequence). The CDR3 DNA is TGTGCCTCTTTACAGGGCGGCTACACCTTC. Translating gives CASLQGGYTF.

The chain carries TRBV7-9 and TRBJ2-5; 7 positions match TRBD1. V lost 5 bases, J lost 5 bases, and 8 bases stayed unmatched. The CDR3 length is 14 residues. CDR1 is SEHNR, CDR2 FQNEAQ, per germline (reference sequence). The CDR3 DNA reads as TGTGCCAGCAGCATCGGGACAGCCCGGGAGACCCAGTACTTC. It encodes CASSIGTARETQYF.

This clonotype was counted at least ten times. The rearrangement joins TRBV7-9 to TRBJ2-7; TRBD2 is a possible D gene (5 bases). Germline V gives CDR1 SEHNR, CDR2 FQNEAQ (reference sequence). The CDR3 length is 12 residues. V lost 5 bases and J 0 bases, leaving 5 bases between the germline ends. The CDR3 protein is CASSGSSYEQYF. DNA of the CDR3: TGTGCCAGCAGCGGGAGCTCCTACGAGCAGTACTTC.

This clonotype showed up many times. J is TRBJ1-2 and V is TRBV7-2; a possible D gene is TRBD1 (6 bases). Germline CDR1 is SGHTA and CDR2 is FQGNSA. The CDR3 is 15 amino acids. V was clipped by 4 bases and J by 5 bases, with 17 bases between them. Here the CDR3 DNA reads TGTGCCAGCAGCTCGGAAGGGGGGGCTATTTATGGCTACACCTTC. Its protein product is CASSSEGGAIYGYTF.

The chain has TRBV7-3 and TRBJ2-3; D is perhaps TRBD1 (5 bases). Germline assignment: CDR1 SGHTA and CDR2 FQGTGA. The CDR3 covers 15 residues. Trimming took 6 bases from V and 4 from J, leaving 17 bases between them. CDR3 sequence (DNA): TGTGCCAGCAGTCCCGGCGACAGAACACCAGATACGCAGTATTTT. This codes for CASSPGDRTPDTQYF. Together with reference TRBV7-3 and TRBJ2-3, the CDR3 gives the full variable domain: GAGVSQTPSNKVTEKGKYVELRCDPISGHTALYWYRQSLGQGPEFLIYFQGTGAADDSGLPNDRFFAVRPEGSVSTLKIQRTERGDSAVYLCASSPGDRTPDTQYFGPGTRLTVL.

The CDR3, as DNA: TGTGCCAGCAGCCTAATTTTCCGGGACAGGGACAACGAGCAGTACTTC. Translating gives CASSLIFRDRDNEQYF. The chain has TRBV11-2 and TRBJ2-7; 9 bases are a match to TRBD1. Germline trimming cut 5 bases from V and 5 bases from J; bases unmatched to any gene: 13. This CDR3 spans 16 amino acids. The V gene's germline CDR1 is SGHAT and CDR2 FQNNGV.

The table lists this clonotype with many counts. This sequence joins TRBV12-3 or TRBV12-4 and TRBJ1-6, with 7 nucleotides matching TRBD1. The CDR3 spans 14 residues. Unmatched junction bases numbered 5, after V lost 5 bases and J lost 7 bases. The CDR3 sequence: CASSTRDSNSPLHF. CDR3 DNA sequence: TGTGCCAGCAGTACCCGGGACAGCAATTCACCCCTCCACTTT.

The chain couples TRBV25-1 to TRBJ1-5; tentative D call: TRBD1 (5 bases). Looked up from germline, CDR1 is MGHDK and CDR2 is SYGVNS. This CDR3 is 16 amino acids long. V dropped 7 bases and J dropped 0 bases, with 16 bases sitting between them. CDR3 DNA: TGTGCCAGCACCCGGGGGGGTGGATATAGCAATCAGCCCCAGCATTTT. Translating gives CASTRGGGYSNQPQHF.

The sample holds many counts of this clonotype. The chain is built from TRBV20-1 and TRBJ2-3, with D unclear. V lost 3 bases to trimming and J lost 2 bases, with 12 bases between them. The germline CDR1 and CDR2 sequences are DFQATT and SNEGSKA (reference sequence). CDR3 length: 14 residues. The CDR3 coding sequence is TGCAGTGCTAGTGGCAGCGCGGCCACAGATACGCAGTATTTT. Residues: CSASGSAATDTQYF.

This clonotype was seen more than once but under ten times. The chain couples TRBV5-1 to TRBJ2-1, with D unclear. The germline V and J ends were trimmed by 5 bases and 0 bases, with 15 bases remaining between them. The CDR3 is 16 residues long. Germline values: CDR1 SGHRS, CDR2 YFSETQ. CDR3 loop: CASSLQGKSSYNEQFF. As DNA, the CDR3 is TGCGCCAGCAGTTTGCAAGGGAAGAGCTCCTACAATGAGCAGTTCTTC.